Each of the 3 T cell receptor beta chains below was sequenced from the same sample in a study of cytomegalovirus exposure and HLA in healthy donors. Assay used: immunoSEQ multiplex PCR; TCRdb lists only in-frame clones, some missing. The sample holds some 110,000 clones, 80% to 90% seen once. Sequencing was done on a sample of PBMCs. All receptors come from a man aged 18 to 35 in good health and CMV-seropositive.

The V call is TRBV6-4, the J call TRBJ1-4; 8 bases line up with TRBD1. The germline V gene encodes CDR1 MRHNA and CDR2 SNTAGT. The trim removed 9 bases at V and 7 bases at J, leaving 4 bases unmatched. The CDR3 is 12 residues long. The CDR3 loop reads CARDRASEKLFF. CDR3 in DNA: TGTGCCAGGGACAGGGCTTCTGAAAAACTGTTTTTT.

V is TRBV19 and J is TRBJ2-7; TRBD1 might be the D (5 bases). The CDR3 is made up of 13 amino acids. Deletions cut 4 bases from V and 3 bases from J, with 10 bases between. The germline CDR1 and CDR2 sequences are LNHDA and SQIVND (reference sequence). CDR3 residues: CASSTLRGYEQYF. The DNA of the CDR3 is TGTGCCAGTAGTACCCTTAGGGGCTACGAGCAGTACTTC.

Regarding this clone: One junction end disagrees with the germline gene, perhaps due to a read error. CDR3 residues: CAGSSGQGGYEQYF. For the CDR3, the DNA is TGTGCCGGCAGTAGTGGACAGGGGGGCTACGAGCAGTACTTC. This chain joins TRBV6-5 and TRBJ2-7; 10 nucleotides align to TRBD1. Per germline, CDR1 MNHEY and CDR2 SVGAGI. This CDR3 has 14 residues.